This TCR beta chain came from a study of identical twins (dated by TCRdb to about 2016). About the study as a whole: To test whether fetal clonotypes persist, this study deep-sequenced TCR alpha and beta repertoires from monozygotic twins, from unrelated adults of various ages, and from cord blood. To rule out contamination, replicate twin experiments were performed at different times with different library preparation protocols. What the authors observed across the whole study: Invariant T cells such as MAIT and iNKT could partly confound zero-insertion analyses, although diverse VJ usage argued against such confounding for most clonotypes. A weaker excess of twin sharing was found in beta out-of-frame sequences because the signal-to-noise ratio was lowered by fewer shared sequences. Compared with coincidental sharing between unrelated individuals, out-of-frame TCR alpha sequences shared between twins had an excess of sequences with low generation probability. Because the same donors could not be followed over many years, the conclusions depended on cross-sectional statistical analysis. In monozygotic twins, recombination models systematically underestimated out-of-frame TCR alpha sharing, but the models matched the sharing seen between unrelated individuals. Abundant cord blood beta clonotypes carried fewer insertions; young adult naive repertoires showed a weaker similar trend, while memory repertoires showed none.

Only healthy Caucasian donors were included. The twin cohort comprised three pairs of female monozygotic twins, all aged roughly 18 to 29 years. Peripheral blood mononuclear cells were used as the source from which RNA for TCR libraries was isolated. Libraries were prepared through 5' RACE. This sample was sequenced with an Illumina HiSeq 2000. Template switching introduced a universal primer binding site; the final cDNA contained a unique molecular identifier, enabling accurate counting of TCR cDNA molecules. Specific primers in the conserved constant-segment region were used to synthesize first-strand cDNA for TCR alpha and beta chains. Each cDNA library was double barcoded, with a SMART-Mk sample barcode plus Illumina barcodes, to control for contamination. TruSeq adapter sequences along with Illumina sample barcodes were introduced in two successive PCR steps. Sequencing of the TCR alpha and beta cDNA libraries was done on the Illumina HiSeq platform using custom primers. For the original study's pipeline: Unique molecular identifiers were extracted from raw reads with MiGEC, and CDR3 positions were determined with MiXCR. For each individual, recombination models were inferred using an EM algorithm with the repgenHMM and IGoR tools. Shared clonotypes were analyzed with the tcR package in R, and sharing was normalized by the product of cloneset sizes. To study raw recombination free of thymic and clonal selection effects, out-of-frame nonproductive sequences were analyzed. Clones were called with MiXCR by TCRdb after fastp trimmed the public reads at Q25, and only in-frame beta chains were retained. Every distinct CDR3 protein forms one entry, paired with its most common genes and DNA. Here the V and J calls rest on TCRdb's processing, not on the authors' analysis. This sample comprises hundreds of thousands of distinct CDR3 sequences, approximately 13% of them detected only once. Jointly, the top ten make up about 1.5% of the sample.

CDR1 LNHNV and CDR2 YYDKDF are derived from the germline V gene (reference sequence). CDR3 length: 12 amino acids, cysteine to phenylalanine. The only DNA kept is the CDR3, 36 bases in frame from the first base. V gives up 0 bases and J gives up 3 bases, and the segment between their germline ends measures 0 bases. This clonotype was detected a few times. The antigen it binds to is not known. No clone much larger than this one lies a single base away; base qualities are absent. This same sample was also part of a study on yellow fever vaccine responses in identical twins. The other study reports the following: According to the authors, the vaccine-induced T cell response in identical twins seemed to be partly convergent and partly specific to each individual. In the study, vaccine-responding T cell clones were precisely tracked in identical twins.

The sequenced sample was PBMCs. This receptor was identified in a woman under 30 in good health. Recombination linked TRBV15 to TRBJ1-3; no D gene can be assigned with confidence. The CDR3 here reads CATSRDGNTIYF. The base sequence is TGTGCCACCAGCAGAGATGGAAACACCATATATTTT.